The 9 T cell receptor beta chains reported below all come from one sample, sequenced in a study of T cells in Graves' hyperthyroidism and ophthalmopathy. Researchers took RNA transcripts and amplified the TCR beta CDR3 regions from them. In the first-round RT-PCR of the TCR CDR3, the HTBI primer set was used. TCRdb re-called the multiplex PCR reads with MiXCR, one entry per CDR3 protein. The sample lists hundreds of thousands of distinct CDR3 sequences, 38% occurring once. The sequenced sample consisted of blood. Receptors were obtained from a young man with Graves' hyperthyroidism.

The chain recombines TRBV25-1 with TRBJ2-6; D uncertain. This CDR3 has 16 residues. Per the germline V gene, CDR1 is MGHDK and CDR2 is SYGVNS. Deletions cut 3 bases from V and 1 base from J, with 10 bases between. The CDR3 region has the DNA TGTGCCAGCAGTGACCTAGTGGGGTCTGGGGCCAACGTCCTGACTTTC. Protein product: CASSDLVGSGANVLTF.

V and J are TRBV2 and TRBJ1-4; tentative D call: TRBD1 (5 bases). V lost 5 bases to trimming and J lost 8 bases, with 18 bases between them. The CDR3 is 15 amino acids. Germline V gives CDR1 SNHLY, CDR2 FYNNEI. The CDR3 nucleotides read TGTGCCAGCAGTTTAAGGGGACGACAGTTAGAAAAACTGTTTTTT. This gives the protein CASSLRGRQLEKLFF.

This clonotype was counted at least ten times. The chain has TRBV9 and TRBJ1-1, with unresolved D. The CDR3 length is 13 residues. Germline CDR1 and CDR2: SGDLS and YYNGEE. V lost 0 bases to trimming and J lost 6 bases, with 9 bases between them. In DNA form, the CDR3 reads TGTGCCAGCAGCGTAGGCAGTCAGTCTGAAGCTTTCTTT. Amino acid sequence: CASSVGSQSEAFF.

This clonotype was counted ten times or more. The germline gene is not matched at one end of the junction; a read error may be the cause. The CDR3 loop is CASSRPDEETQYF. The CDR3 DNA is TGTGCTAGCAGCCGTCCTGATGAAGAGACCCAGTACTTC. The chain combines TRBV7-7 with TRBJ2-5, with D unclear. Germline V gene sequence: CDR1 SSHAT, CDR2 FNYEAQ (reference sequence). The CDR3 runs 13 residues.

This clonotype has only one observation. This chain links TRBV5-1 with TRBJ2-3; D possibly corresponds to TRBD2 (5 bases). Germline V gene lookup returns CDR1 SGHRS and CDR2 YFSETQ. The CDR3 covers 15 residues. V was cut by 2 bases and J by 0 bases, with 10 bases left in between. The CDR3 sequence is CASSFGGSSTDTQYF. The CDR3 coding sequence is TGCGCCAGCAGCTTCGGCGGGTCTAGCACAGATACGCAGTATTTT.

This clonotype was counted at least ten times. CDR3 region: CASSISRDSYQPQHF. The CDR3 DNA follows: TGTGCCAGCAGCATAAGCCGGGACTCCTATCAGCCCCAGCATTTT. This chain joins TRBV7-2 and TRBJ1-5; tentatively, D is TRBD1 (5 bases). Trimming stripped 5 bases from V and 5 bases from J, with 16 bases between. This CDR3 is built from 15 residues. The germline V gene has CDR1 SGHTA and CDR2 FQGNSA.

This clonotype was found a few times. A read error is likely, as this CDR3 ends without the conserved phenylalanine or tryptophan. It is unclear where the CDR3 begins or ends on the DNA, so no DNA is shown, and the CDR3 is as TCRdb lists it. This CDR3 is CASSHTARQTRG. This chain uses TRBV4-1 with TRBJ1-2; TRBD1 is the table's D call, not checked against the DNA. With termini counted, the CDR3 has 12 amino acids. From germline, CDR1 is MGHRA and CDR2 YSYEKL.

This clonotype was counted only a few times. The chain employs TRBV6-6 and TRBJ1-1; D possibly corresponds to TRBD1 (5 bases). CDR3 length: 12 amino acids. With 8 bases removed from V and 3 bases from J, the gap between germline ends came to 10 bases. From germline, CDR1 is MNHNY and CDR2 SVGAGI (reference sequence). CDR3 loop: CASGGGDTEAFF. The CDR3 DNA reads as TGTGCCAGCGGGGGGGGAGACACTGAAGCTTTCTTT.

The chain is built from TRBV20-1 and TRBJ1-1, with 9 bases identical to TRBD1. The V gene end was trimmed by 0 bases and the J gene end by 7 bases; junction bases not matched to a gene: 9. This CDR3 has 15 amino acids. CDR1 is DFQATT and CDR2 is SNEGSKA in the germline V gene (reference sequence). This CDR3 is CSARDWTGAELEAFF. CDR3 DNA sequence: TGCAGTGCTAGAGATTGGACAGGGGCCGAACTTGAAGCTTTCTTT.